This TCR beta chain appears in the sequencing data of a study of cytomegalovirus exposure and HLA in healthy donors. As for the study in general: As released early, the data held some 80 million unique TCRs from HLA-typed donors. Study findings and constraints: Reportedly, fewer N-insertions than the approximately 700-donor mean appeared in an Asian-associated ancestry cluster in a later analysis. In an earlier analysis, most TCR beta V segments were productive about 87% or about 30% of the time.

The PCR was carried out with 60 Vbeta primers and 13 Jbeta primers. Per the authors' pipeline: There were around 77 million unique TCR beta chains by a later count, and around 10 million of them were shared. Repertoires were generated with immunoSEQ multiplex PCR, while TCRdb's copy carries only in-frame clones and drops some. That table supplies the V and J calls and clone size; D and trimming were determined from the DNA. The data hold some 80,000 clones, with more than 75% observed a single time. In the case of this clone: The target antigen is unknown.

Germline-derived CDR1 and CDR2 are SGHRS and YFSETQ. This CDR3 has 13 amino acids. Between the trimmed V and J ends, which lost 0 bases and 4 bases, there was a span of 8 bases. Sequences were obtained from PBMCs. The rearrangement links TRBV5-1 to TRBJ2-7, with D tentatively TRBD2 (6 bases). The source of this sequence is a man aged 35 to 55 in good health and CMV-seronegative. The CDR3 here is CASSLVGGYEQYF. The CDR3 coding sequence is TGCGCCAGCAGCTTGGTGGGGGGTTACGAGCAGTACTTC.